This TCR beta chain stems from a study of OX40 agonist ivuxolimab in advanced cancers. Overall study: From roughly 20 to 90 years was the age range, with a mean of around 60 years, and about 83% were male.

Assay: immunoSEQ multiplex PCR; the TCRdb copy retains only in-frame clones and omits some. This sample has about 82,000 clones; roughly 92% occur once, and the top ten carry about 0.63%. Study-wide points: Among the lowest levels of clonal expansion were found in partial responders at 0.1-3.0 mg/kg. CD8+ T cells were the subset that, on average, had more expanded clones than CD4+.

The CDR3 is made up of 17 amino acids. The germline V and J ends were trimmed by 10 bases and 0 bases, with 22 bases remaining between them. CDR1 MNHEY and CDR2 SMNVEV come from the germline V gene (reference sequence). Notes on this clone: Its matching antigen is unknown.

The TCR sequence derives from an adult with an advanced solid tumor such as melanoma, head and neck, liver or kidney cancer. The input for sequencing was CD4+ or CD8+ T cells sorted from blood, taken in a trial of the OX40 agonist ivuxolimab. The V gene is TRBV27, the J gene TRBJ2-1, with D possibly TRBD2 on 6 matching bases. The CDR3 loop reads CATTAGRWPGSYNEQFF. The CDR3 nucleotides read TGTGCCACCACGGCCGGGAGATGGCCCGGCTCCTACAATGAGCAGTTCTTC.